This T cell receptor beta chain was observed in a study of blood T cells in healthy people across ages. The study, taken as a whole, reports: TCR beta diversity, measured per million T cells, fell in a roughly linear way with age.

This clonotype was detected many times. The antigen is not known. Each donor gave roughly 10 milliliters of peripheral blood. With each sample, at least 5 micrograms of total RNA were extracted. V gave up 5 bases and J gave up 8 bases, with 9 bases separating them. The CDR3 loop spans 11 amino acids. In germline, CDR1 is MGHDK, CDR2 SYGVNS. The authors ran a second PCR of about 7 to 11 cycles using a sample-barcoded 5' primer and a J-beta primer mix. Each CDR3 protein is one row after TCRdb ran MiXCR on the 5' RACE reads. The profile shows roughly 1.5 million distinct CDR3 sequences, approximately 42% of them singletons.

Source material: blood. J is TRBJ1-2 and V is TRBV25-1; D gene uncertain. The TCR comes from a woman between 18 and 29 years old in good health. CDR3 sequence reads: CASSLGRGYTF. The CDR3 DNA is TGTGCCAGCAGTCTAGGGAGAGGCTACACCTTC.